This T cell receptor beta chain was documented in a study of cytomegalovirus exposure and HLA in healthy donors. Overall study findings and caveats: Reportedly, cytomegalovirus status was diagnosed with high sensitivity and specificity. A few V segments could not be told apart, such as TRBV6-2 and TRBV6-3, and were left out. Prior analysis indicated that the majority of TCR beta V segments exhibited productivity approximately 87% or approximately 30% of the time. Cytomegalovirus association was listed for 150 or so TCR beta chains.

PCR employed 60 Vbeta and 13 Jbeta primers. Method: immunoSEQ multiplex PCR; TCRdb's copy keeps in-frame clones and lacks some. The repertoire includes roughly 250,000 clones, about 80% of them detected once, and less than 0.4% sits in the top ten. On this clone itself: Its target is unknown.

CDR3 length: 16 amino acids. Per germline, CDR1 MRHNA and CDR2 SNTAGT. Losses at the gene ends were 5 bases for V and 3 bases for J; bases not matched to a gene: 6. V gene TRBV6-4 combines with J gene TRBJ2-2, with 10 bases matching TRBD2. The TCR comes from a girl aged 2-10 years in good health and CMV-seronegative. The sequencing sample was made of PBMCs. The CDR3 nucleotides are TGTGCCAGCAGTAACAGCGGGAGGGAAGACACCGGGGAGCTGTTTTTT. Translation gives CASSNSGREDTGELFF.